Below are 13 T cell receptor beta chains sequenced from a single sample in a study of vaccination and CD4 T cells after COVID-19. These TCRs are of unknown antigen specificity. Documented treatment: 10-day PBMC culture with coronavirus spike peptide pools or control peptides (ViraFEST assay). An unexposed donor provided the CD4+ T cells, which were collected before the COVID-19 pandemic (2011-2018). The study sequenced cultured CD4+ T cell DNA using the Oncomine TCR Beta short-read assay. TCRdb fed the PCR reads into MiXCR, producing one record per CDR3 protein. This sample yields under 3,500 distinct CDR3 sequences, of which 25% to 30% are seen a single time; roughly 40% belongs to the top ten. The sample taken for sequencing was CD4+ T cells from blood, cultured in vitro. Source of these receptors: a human donor in good health.

The chain recombines TRBV11-2 with TRBJ2-7, with D possibly being TRBD1 (6 bases). V was shortened by 6 bases and J by 3 bases, with 12 bases between the two germline ends. This CDR3 has 13 amino acids. Germline CDR1 SGHAT, CDR2 FQNNGV. Here the CDR3 DNA reads TGTGCCAGCAGAAAGGGACATGGCTACGAGCAGTACTTC. This gives the protein CASRKGHGYEQYF.

Relative to its sample, this clonotype is medium-sized (0.01 to 0.1%). The chain couples TRBV19 to TRBJ1-2; TRBD1 is a possible D gene (5 bases). This CDR3 has 17 amino acids. Germline CDR1 is LNHDA and CDR2 is SQIVND (reference sequence). Trimming pared 4 bases from V and 3 bases from J, leaving 21 bases between. In DNA, the CDR3 is TGTGCCAGTAGTACCCAGGGACGGAGAAAACTGGACTATGGCTACACCTTC. Translation gives CASSTQGRRKLDYGYTF.

In its sample, this clonotype ranks as medium-sized. The chain links TRBV6-5 to TRBJ1-5, with D unclear. From germline, CDR1 is MNHEY and CDR2 SVGAGI. The V and J ends lost 3 bases and 0 bases respectively, with 3 bases between them. This CDR3 has 13 residues. CDR3 nucleotide sequence: TGTGCCAGCAGTTATCATAGCAATCAGCCCCAGCATTTT. Translating gives CASSYHSNQPQHF.

The V gene is TRBV9, the J gene TRBJ2-5; 8 bases align to TRBD2. V shed 4 bases, J shed 5 bases, and the junction held 7 bases outside the gene matches. CDR1 is SGDLS, CDR2 YYNGEE, per germline. The CDR3 has 14 amino acids. The CDR3 DNA follows: TGTGCCAGCAGCACGGGAGGGCATTTGGAGACCCAGTACTTC. This encodes CASSTGGHLETQYF.

The gene calls are TRBV28 and TRBJ2-7; 7 bases match TRBD2. The CDR3 is 16 amino acids. From germline, CDR1 is MDHEN and CDR2 SYDVKM. Losses at the gene ends were 1 base for V and 4 bases for J; bases not matched to a gene: 10. The CDR3 is CASSLYAGVKKYEQYF. The CDR3 DNA reads as TGTGCCAGCAGTTTATACGCGGGGGTTAAGAAGTACGAGCAGTACTTC.

This clonotype showed up just a few times. This sequence joins TRBV6-2 or TRBV6-3 and TRBJ1-5; D is perhaps TRBD1 (5 bases). The V end lost 2 bases, the J end lost 3 bases, and 11 bases lay between the germline ends. Per germline, CDR1 MNHEY and CDR2 SVGEGT. The length of the CDR3 is 15 residues. Here the CDR3 reads CASSYGDSLNQPQHF. CDR3 in DNA: TGTGCCAGCAGTTACGGTGACAGTCTCAATCAGCCCCAGCATTTT.

This clonotype came up a few times. The genes are TRBV25-1 and TRBJ2-2; 11 nucleotides agree with TRBD2. Losses at the gene ends were 2 bases for V and 6 bases for J; bases not matched to a gene: 8. This CDR3 comprises 17 residues. Germline V gene lookup returns CDR1 MGHDK and CDR2 SYGVNS. CDR3 nucleotide sequence: TGTGCCAGCAGTGAACCCACACTAGCGGGAGTCTCCGGGGAGCTGTTTTTT. Protein product: CASSEPTLAGVSGELFF.

This clonotype was seen only a few times. The J gene is TRBJ2-5, the V gene TRBV6-1; D is perhaps TRBD2 (6 bases). This CDR3 spans 13 amino acids. Germline V gene lookup returns CDR1 MNHNS and CDR2 SASEGT. Trimming stripped 6 bases from V and 13 bases from J, with 21 bases between. The CDR3 spells CASSATGATVRYF. The CDR3 nucleotides are TGTGCCAGCAGCGCGACGGGAGCTACCGTTCGGTACTTC.

This clonotype ranks as medium-sized. The rearrangement joins TRBV15 to TRBJ2-2; 11 bases fit TRBD2. The trim removed 0 bases at V and 1 base at J, leaving 4 bases unmatched. This CDR3 has 18 residues. CDR1 and CDR2 (germline): LNHNV, YYDKDF (reference sequence). Written as DNA, the CDR3 is TGTGCCACCAGCAGAGAGCCTAGCGGGGGGATGAACACCGGGGAGCTGTTTTTT. Translating it yields CATSREPSGGMNTGELFF.

In this sample, this clonotype is medium-sized. J is TRBJ1-6 and V is TRBV7-2, with D perhaps matching TRBD1 (6 bases). Germline V lookup: CDR1 SGHTA, CDR2 FQGNSA. The V and J ends lost 1 base and 5 bases respectively, with 9 bases between them. The CDR3 is 15 residues long. The CDR3 region is CASSLVGQNNSPLHF. CDR3 DNA: TGTGCCAGCAGCTTAGTAGGACAGAATAATTCACCCCTCCACTTT.

V usage is TRBV7-9 and J usage is TRBJ1-2; 7 bases fit TRBD1. Germline CDR1 and CDR2: SEHNR and FQNEAQ (reference sequence). This CDR3 is 14 amino acids long. With V trimmed by 7 bases and J by 1 base, 6 bases remained unmatched. CDR3 sequence (DNA): TGTGCCAGCAACGTTACAGGGGTTAACTATGGCTACACCTTC. Translation gives CASNVTGVNYGYTF.

This clonotype was seen only a few times. V is TRBV20-1 and J is TRBJ1-1, with D hard to call. CDR1 and CDR2 (germline): DFQATT, SNEGSKA (reference sequence). Trimming left V 0 bases short and J 5 bases short, with 13 bases between. The CDR3 sequence is 14 residues long. DNA of the CDR3: TGCAGTGCTAGAGACCAGCGTACTCCAACTGAAGCTTTCTTT. Its translation is CSARDQRTPTEAFF.

The chain joins TRBV6-1 to TRBJ2-7; no clear D. CDR3 length equals 14 residues. Trimming took 6 bases from V and 0 from J, leaving 12 bases between them. In germline, CDR1 is MNHNS, CDR2 SASEGT. DNA of the CDR3: TGTGCCAGCAGCCGCGCAGTAAGCTCCTACGAGCAGTACTTC. It is translated as CASSRAVSSYEQYF.